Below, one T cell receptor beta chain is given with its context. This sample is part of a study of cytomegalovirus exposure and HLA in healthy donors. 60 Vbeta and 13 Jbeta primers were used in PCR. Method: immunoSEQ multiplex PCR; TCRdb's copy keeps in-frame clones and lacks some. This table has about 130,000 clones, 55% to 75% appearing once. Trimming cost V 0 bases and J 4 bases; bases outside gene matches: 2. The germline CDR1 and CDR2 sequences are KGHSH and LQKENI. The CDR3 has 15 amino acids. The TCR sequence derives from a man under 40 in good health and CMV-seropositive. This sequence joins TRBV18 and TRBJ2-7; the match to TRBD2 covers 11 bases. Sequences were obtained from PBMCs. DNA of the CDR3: TGTGCCAGCTCACCACCCGGGACTAGCGGTTACGAGCAGTACTTC. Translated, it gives CASSPPGTSGYEQYF. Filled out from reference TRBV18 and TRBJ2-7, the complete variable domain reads NAGVMQNPRHLVRRRGQEARLRCSPMKGHSHVYWYRQLPEEGLKFMVYLQKENIIDESGMPKERFSAEFPKEGPSILRIQQVVRGDSAAYFCASSPPGTSGYEQYFGPGTRLTVT.